Following are 9 T cell receptor beta chains from one sample sequenced in a study of CD8+CD57+ T cells in acquired aplastic anemia (dated by TCRdb to the late 2010s). Sequencing took place on an Illumina HiSeq 2000. Profiling of TCR beta VDJ combinations and CDR3 sequences used genomic DNA as the template. TCRdb took the public reads, trimmed them with fastp at Q25, ran MiXCR for clone calling and kept in-frame beta chains. Entries that share a CDR3 protein sequence are merged under the most common genes and DNA. The sample table records 200,000 or so distinct CDR3 sequences; approximately 48% of these occur just once. The top ten hold around 8.8% of the sample. Patients chosen for sequencing had shown expansion of CD8+CD57+ cells by flow cytometry. Sequencing was carried out using sorted CD4+, CD8+, or CD8+CD57+ T cells (not recorded which) from PBMCs. These TCRs come from a human donor with aplastic anemia.

This clonotype was found many times. This chain links TRBV5-4 with TRBJ2-1, with a possible D match to TRBD1 (5 bases). Germline-derived CDR1 and CDR2 are SGHNT and YYREEE (reference sequence). The V and J ends lost 4 bases and 1 base respectively, with 12 bases between them. The CDR3 sequence is 15 residues long. The CDR3 region is CASSLGAVSYNEQFF. The CDR3 nucleotides read TGTGCCAGCAGCCTTGGGGCGGTTTCCTACAATGAGCAGTTCTTC.

Only a few counts were recorded for this clonotype. The genes are TRBV10-3 and TRBJ2-7; either TRBD1 or TRBD2 may supply D (5 bases each). CDR3 size: 15 residues. Trimming removed 5 bases at V and 6 bases at J, with 20 bases between. From germline, CDR1 is ENHRY and CDR2 SYGVKD. The CDR3 DNA is TGTGCCATCAGTCCCGGGACGTCCAACCTTGGCGAGCAGTACTTC. Its protein is CAISPGTSNLGEQYF.

V gene TRBV19 combines with J gene TRBJ1-6, with TRBD1 as a possible D gene (5 bases). V lost 2 bases and J 6 bases, leaving 5 bases between the germline ends. Germline V lookup: CDR1 LNHDA, CDR2 SQIVND (reference sequence). The CDR3 spans 13 residues. This chain's CDR3 is CASSIQGNSPLHF. In nucleotides, the CDR3 is TGTGCCAGTAGTATACAGGGTAATTCACCCCTCCACTTT.

The V call is TRBV2, the J call TRBJ1-4; D is perhaps TRBD1 (5 bases). The ends were cut back, 8 bases at V and 8 bases at J, with 18 bases in the middle. CDR3 size: 14 residues. In germline, CDR1 is SNHLY, CDR2 FYNNEI. The CDR3 coding sequence is TGTGCCAGCGCCTATCGGAGGGGTCAAGAAAAACTGTTTTTT. The encoded protein is CASAYRRGQEKLFF.

This sequence joins TRBV10-3 and TRBJ2-2, with D possibly matching TRBD1 (6 bases). Per the germline V gene, CDR1 is ENHRY and CDR2 is SYGVKD. The CDR3 is made up of 19 amino acids. V lost 8 bases and J lost 5, with 30 bases in between. CDR3 in DNA: TGTGCCATCGCTTCCGTTGGACAGTCGAGCCCCCTGAGGACCGGGGAGCTGTTTTTT. Translating it yields CAIASVGQSSPLRTGELFF.

The chain recombines TRBV11-1 with TRBJ1-1; D is ambiguous. Trimming left V 7 bases short and J 6 bases short, with 24 bases between. The CDR3 spans 16 residues. Germline CDR1 and CDR2: SGHAT and FQDESV (reference sequence). The DNA for the CDR3 is TGTGCCAGCACGGACCCGAAATTTTCGGTGGACGCTGAAGCTTTCTTT. Residues: CASTDPKFSVDAEAFF.

This clonotype was detected a few times. V and J are TRBV18 and TRBJ1-5, with D unresolved. V lost 1 base, J lost 4 bases, and 5 bases lay in between. Germline V gene sequence: CDR1 KGHSH, CDR2 LQKENI. The CDR3 length is 13 residues. The DNA of the CDR3 is TGTGCCAGCTCACCACGTCAAAATCAGCCCCAGCATTTT. Translation: CASSPRQNQPQHF.

This clonotype was counted ten times or more. The genes are TRBV5-5 and TRBJ2-5; D is possibly TRBD2 (5 bases). Germline CDR1 is SGHKS and CDR2 is YYEKEE (reference sequence). The CDR3 has 14 residues. The V gene lost 4 bases and the J gene lost 5 bases, with 15 bases spanning the gap. CDR3 in DNA: TGTGCCAGCAGCCCCACGGGGTCCGGGGAGACCCAGTACTTC. This sequence encodes CASSPTGSGETQYF.

This clonotype has just a few counts. The J gene is TRBJ2-1, the V gene TRBV29-1; 11 nucleotides line up with TRBD2. The CDR3 contains 14 residues. V trimming: 1 base; J trimming: 8 bases; junction bases outside the gene matches: 4. Germline V gene sequence: CDR1 SQVTM, CDR2 ANQGSEA. CDR3 sequence reads: CSVEGEGLADEQFF. The CDR3 nucleotides read TGCAGCGTTGAAGGTGAGGGACTAGCGGATGAGCAGTTCTTC.